The clone carrying this T cell receptor beta chain has only a few counts. Its antigen is not known. The authors reverse transcribed all of the isolated RNA, so sequencing captured expressed TCRB transcripts. TCRdb's table, derived via immunoSEQ multiplex PCR, lists solely in-frame clones and lacks some. The table lists 350,000 or so clones, around a fifth of them singletons. The data were taken from a study of beta chain features in type 1 diabetes. Study observations and caveats: Whether HLA type affects TCRB rearrangement stayed undetermined in the present work. Compared with healthy donors, patients appeared to share more similar naive, central memory and regulatory TCRB repertoires. VDJ junctions from type 1 diabetes patients carried fewer insertions and larger deletions.

The V gene's germline CDR1 is PRHDT and CDR2 FYEKMQ (reference sequence). The trim removed 5 bases at V and 5 bases at J, leaving 9 bases unmatched. This CDR3 spans 14 amino acids. Sorting produced populations that all topped 95% purity. Sequenced: naive CD4+ T cells from blood. The source of this sequence is a woman aged 18 to 35 in good health. This chain links TRBV13 with TRBJ2-7; 7 nucleotides match TRBD1. This CDR3 is CASSTRQGTDEQYF. Written as DNA, the CDR3 is TGTGCCAGCAGCACTCGACAGGGAACAGACGAGCAGTACTTC.